What follows is one T cell receptor (beta chain) and its context. This specimen belongs to a study of identical twins. V dropped 3 bases and J dropped 2; count of bases not matched to a gene: 7. CDR1 is SNHLY, CDR2 FYNNEI, per germline. The CDR3 contains 17 residues. TCRdb used MiXCR to reprocess the 5' RACE reads, holding one entry per CDR3 protein. Of a few hundred thousand distinct CDR3 sequences listed, roughly 8% were seen once; the top ten hold approximately 3%. These data were also filed under a second study, of yellow fever vaccine responses in identical twins.

The clonotype originates from a woman aged 18 to 35 in good health. The rearrangement joins TRBV2 to TRBJ2-3; 11 bases agree with TRBD2. Specimen: CD8+ T cells sorted from blood. Here the CDR3 reads CASSDTGTSGPTDTQYF. The CDR3 DNA is TGTGCCAGCAGTGACACCGGGACTAGCGGACCCACAGATACGCAGTATTTT. Complete variable domain (other parts from reference TRBV2 and TRBJ2-3): EPEVTQTPSHQVTQMGQEVILRCVPISNHLYFYWYRQILGQKVEFLVSFYNNEISEKSEIFDDQFSVERPDGSNFTLKIRSTKLEDSAMYFCASSDTGTSGPTDTQYFGPGTRLTVL.